One and the same sample provided the 28 T cell receptor beta chains below, sequenced in a study of tissue T cells after allogeneic stem cell transplantation. Produced via immunoSEQ multiplex PCR; TCRdb's table is partial and in-frame only. The sample consists of fewer than 4,500 clones, about 76% of them appearing once. Sequencing used left colon tissue, obtained at autopsy. The origin of the receptors is a woman aged 18 to 55 with breast cancer.

The chain has TRBV2 and TRBJ1-2; no clear D gene. CDR1 and CDR2 (germline): SNHLY, FYNNEI. The CDR3 consists of 11 residues. Trimming removed 4 bases from V and 2 bases from J, with 2 bases in between. Here the CDR3 DNA reads TGTGCCAGCAGTGGAAACTATGGCTACACCTTC. Its translation: CASSGNYGYTF.

CDR3 sequence (DNA): TGTGCCAGCAGCTTAGAGGACAGGGGGTACGAGCAGTACTTC. Protein product: CASSLEDRGYEQYF. The chain recombines TRBV7-9 with TRBJ2-7; 10 bases map to TRBD1. Germline loops: CDR1 SEHNR, CDR2 FQNEAQ (reference sequence). CDR3 length: 14 residues. With 1 base clipped from V and 4 bases from J, the junction kept 1 base outside the gene matches.

This clone was seen a few times. The chain couples TRBV12-5 to TRBJ2-7; D possibly matches TRBD1 or TRBD2 (5 bases each). Germline values: CDR1 LGHNT, CDR2 FRNRAP. The CDR3 totals 16 residues. Trimming took off 9 bases at V and 4 bases at J, with 25 bases between the two ends. CDR3 nucleotide sequence: TGTGCTAGGGCCCTGGGACCGCGTCACCATAATTACGAGCAGTACTTC. This codes for CARALGPRHHNYEQYF. Full variable domain (remainder filled in from reference TRBV12-5 and TRBJ2-7): DARVTQTPRHKVTEMGQEVTMRCQPILGHNTVFWYRQTMMQGLELLAYFRNRAPLDDSGMPKDRFSAEMPDATLATLKIQPSEPRDSAVYFCARALGPRHHNYEQYFGPGTRLTVT.

This clone has more than one count but fewer than ten. This chain connects TRBV19 to TRBJ2-7, with 9 nucleotides matching TRBD2. The CDR3 loop spans 14 amino acids. Germline assignment: CDR1 LNHDA and CDR2 SQIVND (reference sequence). Trimming cost V 5 bases and J 2 bases; bases outside gene matches: 4. CDR3 nucleotides: TGTGCCAGTAGTGAGAGCGGGGGGACCTACGAGCAGTACTTC. Translated: CASSESGGTYEQYF.

The gene calls are TRBV28 and TRBJ1-6; 8 bases align to TRBD1. The CDR3 loop spans 14 amino acids. The J segment lost 7 bases and the V segment lost 5 bases, leaving 4 bases of the junction unmatched. Per the germline V gene, CDR1 is MDHEN and CDR2 is SYDVKM. The CDR3 nucleotides are TGTGCCAGCAGTGTAACAGGGGGGAATTCACCCCTCCACTTT. It translates to CASSVTGGNSPLHF.

The V call is TRBV7-9, the J call TRBJ2-5; D not certain. Per the germline V gene, CDR1 is SEHNR and CDR2 is FQNEAQ (reference sequence). The CDR3 runs 17 residues. Trimming removed 5 bases from V and 5 bases from J, with 24 bases in between. This chain's CDR3 is CASSINPTRSSGETQYF. The DNA for the CDR3 is TGTGCCAGCAGCATAAACCCTACAAGATCCTCCGGGGAGACCCAGTACTTC. Looking up the rest from reference TRBV7-9 and TRBJ2-5 gives the full variable domain: DTGVSQNPRHKITKRGQNVTFRCDPISEHNRLYWYRQTLGQGPEFLTYFQNEAQLEKSRLLSDRFSAERPKGSFSTLEIQRTEQGDSAMYLCASSINPTRSSGETQYFGPGTRLLVL.

The CDR3 protein is CASSPDRGVRSVGLGETQYF. The CDR3 DNA reads TGTGCCAGCAGCCCGGACAGGGGGGTGAGGAGTGTAGGGCTCGGGGAGACCCAGTACTTC. This rearrangement joins TRBV3-1 (or the pseudogene TRBV3-2) to TRBJ2-5; 10 bases match TRBD1. The J segment lost 5 bases and the V segment lost 4 bases, leaving 22 bases of the junction unmatched. Germline assignment: CDR1 LGHDT and CDR2 YNNKEL (reference sequence). The CDR3 consists of 20 residues.

The rearrangement uses TRBV3-1 (or the pseudogene TRBV3-2) and TRBJ2-1, with 10 nucleotides matching TRBD2. The CDR3 consists of 18 residues. Germline CDR1 reads LGHDT; CDR2 reads YNNKEL (reference sequence). J was trimmed by 2 bases and V by 0 bases; bases with no gene match: 7. The DNA of the CDR3 is TGTGCCAGCAGCCAAGATCGGGGCCTAGCGGGAGCCTACAATGAGCAGTTCTTC. Translating gives CASSQDRGLAGAYNEQFF.

The CDR3 loop is CASSLLRTLYNEQFF. CDR3 DNA: TGTGCCAGCAGTTTACTCAGGACTCTCTACAATGAGCAGTTCTTC. The chain combines TRBV28 with TRBJ2-1, with a tentative D call TRBD2 (5 bases). The CDR3 totals 15 residues. Germline assignment: CDR1 MDHEN and CDR2 SYDVKM. V was pared by 2 bases and J by 3 bases, with 11 bases between.

This clone has just a few counts. The chain carries TRBV4-2 and TRBJ2-5, with D unresolved. This CDR3 comprises 12 residues. Trimming left V 4 bases short and J 6 bases short, with 9 bases between. The germline V gene has CDR1 LGHNA and CDR2 YNFKEQ. The CDR3 DNA is TGTGCCAGCAGCCCCGAGGTACAGACCCAGTACTTC. Its translation: CASSPEVQTQYF.

The chain carries TRBV18 and TRBJ2-1, with 7 bases aligning to TRBD2. Trimming took 4 bases from V and 6 from J; bases not matched to a gene: 3. CDR1 KGHSH and CDR2 LQKENI come from the germline V gene. The CDR3 spans 13 residues. Here the CDR3 DNA reads TGTGCCAGCTCACAGGGCGGGGGCAATGAGCAGTTCTTC. Translation: CASSQGGGNEQFF.

The chain links TRBV4-1 to TRBJ2-1; D gene ambiguous. Germline CDR1 and CDR2: MGHRA and YSYEKL. V was pared by 5 bases and J by 4 bases, with 3 bases between. The CDR3 covers 11 residues. CDR3 amino acids: CASSTYNEQFF. As DNA, the CDR3 is TGCGCCAGCAGCACTTACAATGAGCAGTTCTTC.

Note on this clone: Distinct nucleotide sequences in the sample also encode this CDR3. V is TRBV18 and J is TRBJ1-2, with D perhaps matching TRBD1 (6 bases). Germline CDR1 is KGHSH and CDR2 is LQKENI. CDR3 size: 13 residues. V was shortened by 2 bases and J by 3 bases, with 7 bases between the two germline ends. The CDR3, as DNA: TGTGCCAGCTCACCAGACAGGTACTATGGCTACACCTTC. This sequence encodes CASSPDRYYGYTF.

The chain joins TRBV27 to TRBJ1-2; D not certain. Germline V gene sequence: CDR1 MNHEY, CDR2 SMNVEV (reference sequence). V lost 3 bases and J 1 base, leaving 12 bases between the germline ends. CDR3 length: 15 residues. For the CDR3, the DNA is TGTGCCAGCAGTTTGGTCCCGGGTCTTAACTATGGCTACACCTTC. This gives the protein CASSLVPGLNYGYTF.

V usage is TRBV9 and J usage is TRBJ2-2; TRBD1 might be the D (6 bases). V was pared by 5 bases and J by 6 bases, with 14 bases between. The CDR3 consists of 14 residues. Germline V gives CDR1 SGDLS, CDR2 YYNGEE. CDR3 sequence (DNA): TGTGCCAGCAGGGGGGACACATTGGCCGGGGAGCTGTTTTTT. Translated, it gives CASRGDTLAGELFF.

This clone was detected once. This same CDR3 is encoded by further DNA sequences in the sample. The J gene is TRBJ2-3, the V gene TRBV4-3; the match to TRBD2 covers 8 bases. V lost 4 bases, J lost 3 bases, and 9 bases stayed unmatched. This CDR3 has 16 amino acids. Germline assignment: CDR1 LGHNA and CDR2 YSLEER. Here the CDR3 DNA reads TGCGCCAGCAGCCTCAACAGCGGGGGAGGAACAGATACGCAGTATTTT. Its protein is CASSLNSGGGTDTQYF.

This chain uses TRBV7-2 with TRBJ1-5, with TRBD1 matching over 10 bases. V lost 2 bases and J lost 9; bases outside the gene matches: 7. CDR3 length: 15 amino acids. In germline, CDR1 is SGHTA, CDR2 FQGNSA. CDR3 in amino acids: CASSLWTGGSAPQHF. In DNA, the CDR3 is TGTGCCAGCAGCTTATGGACAGGGGGTTCGGCGCCCCAGCATTTT. Combining the CDR3 with reference TRBV7-2 and TRBJ1-5 gives the whole variable domain GAGVSQSPSNKVTEKGKDVELRCDPISGHTALYWYRQSLGQGLEFLIYFQGNSAPDKSGLPSDRFSAERTGGSVSTLTIQRTQQEDSAVYLCASSLWTGGSAPQHFGDGTRLSIL.

CDR3 loop: CASSSPGEQFF. CDR3 coding DNA: TGTGCCAGCAGTTCCCCAGGGGAGCAGTTCTTC. V gene TRBV3-1 (or the pseudogene TRBV3-2) combines with J gene TRBJ2-1; D may be TRBD1 (5 bases). This CDR3 has 11 amino acids. Germline V gene data show CDR1 as LGHDT and CDR2 as YNNKEL (reference sequence). V lost 6 bases and J 10 bases, leaving 10 bases between the germline ends.

J is TRBJ2-7 and V is TRBV3-1 (or the pseudogene TRBV3-2); 11 nucleotides align to TRBD2. The CDR3 is 15 residues long. Germline values: CDR1 LGHDT, CDR2 YNNKEL (reference sequence). V gave up 5 bases and J gave up 6 bases; unmatched junction bases: 9. The CDR3 here is CASSFFGLAGGEQYF. Here the CDR3 DNA reads TGTGCCAGCAGCTTCTTTGGACTAGCGGGCGGCGAGCAGTACTTC.

The rearrangement links TRBV21-1 to TRBJ2-1; TRBD1, the table's D call, was not compared with the DNA. TRBV21-1 counts as a pseudogene. This CDR3 is 18 amino acids long. The DNA of the CDR3 is TGTGCCAGCAGCAACCTGGGGGCCCCGGGACAGTACTACAATGAGCAGTTCTTC. It specifies CASSNLGAPGQYYNEQFF.

V gene TRBV7-2 combines with J gene TRBJ2-3; D not certain. CDR3 length: 12 residues. Trimming left V 5 bases short and J 4 bases short, with 7 bases between. Germline values: CDR1 SGHTA, CDR2 FQGNSA. CDR3 in DNA: TGTGCCAGCAGCCCCCCTTCAGATACGCAGTATTTT. This codes for CASSPPSDTQYF.

The V and J genes are TRBV30 and TRBJ2-7; D possibly corresponds to TRBD2 (7 bases). Germline values: CDR1 GTSNPN, CDR2 SVGIG (reference sequence). This CDR3 is built from 15 residues. V was trimmed by 3 bases and J by 4 bases, leaving 19 bases between them. The CDR3 here is CAWRGGPVGAYEQYF. The CDR3 nucleotides are TGTGCCTGGAGGGGGGGGCCAGTGGGCGCTTACGAGCAGTACTTC.

The chain carries TRBV30 and TRBJ1-6, with D possibly being TRBD1 (5 bases). Per germline, CDR1 GTSNPN and CDR2 SVGIG (reference sequence). This CDR3 contains 15 residues. The V and J ends lost 6 bases and 5 bases respectively, with 17 bases between them. CDR3 loop: CACRRGLGDNSPLHF. The CDR3 region has the DNA TGTGCCTGCCGACGGGGGTTAGGGGATAATTCACCCCTCCACTTT.

The chain employs TRBV6-5 and TRBJ2-7, with D hard to call. The V gene's germline CDR1 is MNHEY and CDR2 SVGAGI. Trimming removed 7 bases from V and 1 base from J, with 14 bases in between. The CDR3 is 14 amino acids. The CDR3 sequence is CASTPDWGSYEQYF. DNA of the CDR3: TGTGCCAGCACCCCAGACTGGGGTTCCTACGAGCAGTACTTC.

This clone is a singleton in its sample. The chain couples TRBV5-1 to TRBJ2-7, with D tentatively TRBD2 (5 bases). Trimming cost V 4 bases and J 2 bases, with 13 bases left between them. The CDR3 consists of 14 residues. Germline loops: CDR1 SGHRS, CDR2 YFSETQ. The CDR3 region is CASSPSGNTYEQYF. The CDR3 DNA reads TGCGCCAGCAGCCCTTCCGGGAATACCTACGAGCAGTACTTC.

V is TRBV24-1 and J is TRBJ2-3; TRBD1 might be the D (5 bases). V lost 5 bases and J lost 2, with 7 bases in between. This CDR3 contains 13 residues. CDR1 KGHDR and CDR2 SFDVKD come from the germline V gene. CDR3 sequence: CATSAGLTDTQYF. In DNA, the CDR3 is TGTGCCACCAGTGCAGGGCTCACAGATACGCAGTATTTT.

The chain links TRBV3-1 (or the pseudogene TRBV3-2) to TRBJ1-4; 7 nucleotides agree with TRBD1. V dropped 3 bases and J dropped 3; count of bases not matched to a gene: 4. CDR1 is LGHDT and CDR2 is YNNKEL in the germline V gene (reference sequence). The CDR3 consists of 15 residues. DNA for the CDR3: TGTGCCAGCAGCCAGATGACAGGGCCTAATGAAAAACTGTTTTTT. It is translated as CASSQMTGPNEKLFF.

V usage is TRBV6-5 and J usage is TRBJ1-2, with D hard to call. Germline CDR1 reads MNHEY; CDR2 reads SVGAGI. This CDR3 region has 16 residues. V shed 2 bases and J shed 3 bases, with 16 bases lying between them. The CDR3 sequence: CASSYRFDGPDYGYTF. The CDR3 region has the DNA TGTGCCAGCAGTTACCGGTTTGACGGCCCCGACTATGGCTACACCTTC.